This TCR beta chain was recorded in a study of T cell responses to AZD1222 COVID-19 vaccine. Study-wide results and limits: Donors in the cohort were predominantly white British and more often female, and clonal diversity was possibly underestimated. As reported, nearly half of all spike-specific TCRs target variant regions that are unmutated.

Between the trimmed V and J ends, which lost 4 bases and 2 bases, there was a span of 8 bases. This CDR3 has 14 amino acids. The germline CDR1 and CDR2 sequences are KGHSH and LQKENI. Second doses that came at about 4 or about 12 weeks were put together. Method: immunoSEQ multiplex PCR; TCRdb's copy keeps in-frame clones and lacks some. The repertoire has around 99,000 clones, 87% of them found once; the top ten carry roughly 5%. About this clone itself: Its antigen is unidentified.

The chain links TRBV18 to TRBJ1-4; TRBD1 might be the D (5 bases). This clonotype was obtained from an adult who received the AZD1222 COVID-19 vaccine. The sample here was peripheral blood, taken 28 days after the second AZD1222 dose. In DNA, the CDR3 is TGTGCCAGCTCACTCCGACAGACTAATGAAAAACTGTTTTTT. Protein sequence: CASSLRQTNEKLFF.